This T cell receptor beta chain came from a study of cytomegalovirus exposure and HLA in healthy donors. PCR was performed using 60 Vbeta and 13 Jbeta primers. How the authors handled the data: A later analysis tallied about 80 million unique TCR beta chains, around 9.9 million of them shared. Some clones are missing from TCRdb's copy, which holds only in-frame ones; the method was immunoSEQ multiplex PCR. V and J calls and clone size are given by that table; D and trimming were obtained from the DNA. The sample includes around 200,000 clones, over 75% of them seen just once. Points on this clone: What it recognizes is unknown.

Whole-study findings and limits: The study labeled 150 to 200 TCR beta chains cytomegalovirus-associated. Usually a TCR sequence was rare, but some public TCRs were found in many donors. DRB1 had the most TCR associations and HLA-C the fewest, a later analysis found, with rates varying by HLA locus.

Material for sequencing was PBMCs. The clonotype originates from a woman aged 50 to 60 in good health and CMV-seronegative.

In DNA, the CDR3 is TGTGCCTGGGTTGACTTATACACCTACGAGCAGTACTTC. Amino acids: CAWVDLYTYEQYF. This chain connects TRBV30 to TRBJ2-7; unclear D gene. The CDR3 is made up of 13 amino acids. CDR1 and CDR2 (germline): GTSNPN, SVGIG (reference sequence). V lost 5 bases and J 2 bases, leaving 13 bases between the germline ends.